These 5 T cell receptor beta chains were sequenced from one sample in a study of CD8+CD57+ T cells in acquired aplastic anemia. Patients selected for sequencing had displayed CD8+CD57+ cell expansion by flow cytometry. Genomic DNA, the template, was used for profiling of the TCR beta VDJ and CDR3. TCRdb redid the calling of the reads with MiXCR, one entry per CDR3 protein. Seen here are 170,000 or so distinct CDR3 sequences, more than 40% observed once, and the top ten hold 30% to 40%. The sample comprised sorted CD4+, CD8+, or CD8+CD57+ T cells (not recorded which) from PBMCs. The receptors shown here come from a human donor with aplastic anemia.

CDR3 nucleotides: TGCAGTGCTAGAGTTGGGGGAGCGGGGGGGCTGGAGACCCAGTACTTC. Encoded protein: CSARVGGAGGLETQYF. This chain links TRBV20-1 with TRBJ2-5; 10 bases are a match to TRBD2. CDR1 and CDR2 from the germline V gene are DFQATT and SNEGSKA (reference sequence). V dropped 1 base and J dropped 5; count of bases not matched to a gene: 10. This CDR3 has 16 amino acids.

A remark on this clonotype: This could be a read error, since a much larger clone is one nucleotide away. This chain uses TRBV11-1 with TRBJ2-2, with 9 bases identical to TRBD2. Unmatched junction bases numbered 14, after V lost 5 bases and J lost 4 bases. This CDR3 contains 18 residues. CDR1 is SGHAT, CDR2 FQDESV, per germline (reference sequence). The DNA for the CDR3 is TGTGCCAGCAGCCAGGCATTAGCGGGAGAGCTGGGCACCGGGGAGCTGTTTTTT. It encodes CASSQALAGELGTGELFF. Variable domain in full (rest from reference TRBV11-1 and TRBJ2-2): EAEVAQSPRYKITEKSQAVAFWCDPISGHATLYWYRQILGQGPELLVQFQDESVVDDSQLPKDRFSAERLKGVDSTLKIQPAELGDSAMYLCASSQALAGELGTGELFFGEGSRLTVL.

This clonotype came up once. The chain couples TRBV5-4 to TRBJ2-5, with TRBD2 matching over 9 bases. Germline assignment: CDR1 SGHNT and CDR2 YYREEE (reference sequence). J was trimmed by 4 bases and V by 5 bases; bases with no gene match: 12. The CDR3 runs to 16 residues. Written as DNA, the CDR3 is TGTGCCAGCAGTAGTTTTACTAGCGGGCCGCGAGAGACCCAGTACTTC. Translated, it gives CASSSFTSGPRETQYF.

A few counts support this clonotype. CDR3 coding DNA: TGTGCCAGCAGCGACGGGACTAGCGGGAGCTACGAGCAGTACTTC. It specifies CASSDGTSGSYEQYF. The chain employs TRBV9 and TRBJ2-7; 14 nucleotides line up with TRBD2. This CDR3 has 15 residues. Germline trimming cut 3 bases from V and 3 bases from J; bases unmatched to any gene: 2. CDR1 SGDLS and CDR2 YYNGEE come from the germline V gene.

This clonotype was observed a handful of times. V gene TRBV27 combines with J gene TRBJ2-2; TRBD2 matches at 10 bases. Per the germline V gene, CDR1 is MNHEY and CDR2 is SMNVEV (reference sequence). V dropped 7 bases and J dropped 5; count of bases not matched to a gene: 4. CDR3 length equals 14 residues. The CDR3 DNA sequence: TGTGCCAGCAATAGCGGGAGGAGGACCGGGGAGCTGTTTTTT. Translating gives CASNSGRRTGELFF.